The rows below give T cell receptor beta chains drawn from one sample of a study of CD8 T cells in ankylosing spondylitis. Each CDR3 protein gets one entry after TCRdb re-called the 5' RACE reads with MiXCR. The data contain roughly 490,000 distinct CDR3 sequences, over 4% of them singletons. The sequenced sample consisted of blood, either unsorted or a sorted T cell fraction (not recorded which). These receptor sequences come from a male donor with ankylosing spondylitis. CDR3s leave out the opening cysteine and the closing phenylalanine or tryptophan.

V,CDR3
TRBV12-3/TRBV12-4,ASSTAATYEQY
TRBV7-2,ASSFSGRAETQY
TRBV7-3,ASSADWADEQF
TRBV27,ASSLQGARFTGELF
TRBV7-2,ASSLQAVRQY
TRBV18,ASSPGTENGYT
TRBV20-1,SARDNWRGGRAQY
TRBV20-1,SAEGADTQY
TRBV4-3,ASSHAGGHEQF
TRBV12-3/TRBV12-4,ASSIDTTDTQY
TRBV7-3,ASSVAGGTSSYEQY
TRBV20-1,SAFGLTSANPF
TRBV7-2,ASSFKNTQY
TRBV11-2,ASTPTGRPYYEQY
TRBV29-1,SATLGEQY
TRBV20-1,SARPRAGGNTEAF
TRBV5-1,ASSGGLADLDEQF
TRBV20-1,SASVSYEQY
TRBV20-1,SAAPPGQGWYEQY
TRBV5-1,ASSLVWRGHTEAF
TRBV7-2,ASSPTAGGIGEQY
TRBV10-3,AISDPRWAGAHNEQF
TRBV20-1,SAKPGLAGRYEQF
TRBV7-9,ASSPARGVEAF
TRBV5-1,ASSLAGGQGYEQY